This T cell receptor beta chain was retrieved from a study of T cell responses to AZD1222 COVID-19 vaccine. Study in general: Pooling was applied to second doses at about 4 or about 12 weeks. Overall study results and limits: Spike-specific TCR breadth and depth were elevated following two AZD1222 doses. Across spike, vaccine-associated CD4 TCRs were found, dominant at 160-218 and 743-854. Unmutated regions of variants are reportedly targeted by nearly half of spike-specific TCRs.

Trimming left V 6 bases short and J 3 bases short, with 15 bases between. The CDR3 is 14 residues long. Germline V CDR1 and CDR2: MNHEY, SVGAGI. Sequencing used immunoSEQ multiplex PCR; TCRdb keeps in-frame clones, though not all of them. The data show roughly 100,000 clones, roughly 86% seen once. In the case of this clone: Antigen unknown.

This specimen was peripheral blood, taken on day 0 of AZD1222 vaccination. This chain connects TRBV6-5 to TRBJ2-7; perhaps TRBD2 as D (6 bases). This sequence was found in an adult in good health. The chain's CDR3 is CASRQSDYRYEQYF. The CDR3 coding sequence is TGTGCCAGCAGACAATCGGACTATCGCTACGAGCAGTACTTC.